What follows describes a single T cell receptor (beta chain). Its target is not known. Assay used: immunoSEQ multiplex PCR; TCRdb lists only in-frame clones, some missing. The table records 150,000 to 200,000 clones, 90% of them present only once. This specimen belongs to a study of T cell responses to AZD1222 COVID-19 vaccine. Study-wide findings and caveats: No day 14 peak samples; only post-peak repertoires were characterized. Mostly white British, mostly female donors; authors suggested clonal diversity may be underestimated.

Germline-derived CDR1 and CDR2 are SGHAT and FQDESV (reference sequence). Trimming cost V 3 bases and J 2 bases, with 10 bases left between them. The CDR3 is made up of 14 amino acids. Specimen: peripheral blood, collected on day 0 of AZD1222 vaccination. The chain is built from TRBV11-1 and TRBJ1-1; no reliable D call. The receptor was derived from an adult in good health. CDR3 nucleotides: TGTGCCAGCAGCTTTTCTGATCTTAACACTGAAGCTTTCTTT. Translated: CASSFSDLNTEAFF.